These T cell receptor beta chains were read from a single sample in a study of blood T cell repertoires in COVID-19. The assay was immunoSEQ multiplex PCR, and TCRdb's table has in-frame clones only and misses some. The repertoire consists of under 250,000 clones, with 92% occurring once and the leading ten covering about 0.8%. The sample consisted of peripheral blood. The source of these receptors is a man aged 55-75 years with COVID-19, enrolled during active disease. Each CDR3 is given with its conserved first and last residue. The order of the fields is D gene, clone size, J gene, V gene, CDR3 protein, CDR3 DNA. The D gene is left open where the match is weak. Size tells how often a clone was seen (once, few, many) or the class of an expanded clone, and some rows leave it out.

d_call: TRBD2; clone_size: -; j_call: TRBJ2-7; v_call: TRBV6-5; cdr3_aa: CASNPSGRTYEQYF; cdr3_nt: TGTGCCAGCAACCCTAGCGGGAGGACCTACGAGCAGTACTTC
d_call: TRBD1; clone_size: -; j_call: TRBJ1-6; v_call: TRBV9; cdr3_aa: CASSAGTGHNSPLHF; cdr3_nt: TGTGCCAGCAGCGCGGGGACAGGGCATAATTCACCCCTCCACTTT
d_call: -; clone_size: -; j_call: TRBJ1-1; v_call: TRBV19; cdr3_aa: CASSIGYAANTEAFF; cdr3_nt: TGTGCCAGTAGTATAGGTTACGCGGCGAACACTGAAGCTTTCTTT
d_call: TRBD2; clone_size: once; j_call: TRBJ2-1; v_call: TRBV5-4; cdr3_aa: CASSRSAGWTSEQFF; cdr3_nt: TGTGCCAGCAGCCGTTCAGCGGGATGGACTAGTGAGCAGTTCTTC
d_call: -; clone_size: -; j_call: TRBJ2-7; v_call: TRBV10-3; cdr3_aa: CAISRLARQSSYEQYF; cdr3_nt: TGTGCCATCAGCCGATTAGCTAGACAGAGCTCCTACGAGCAGTACTTC
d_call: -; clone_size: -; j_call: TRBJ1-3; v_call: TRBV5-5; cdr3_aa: CASSLGYNSGNTIYF; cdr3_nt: TGTGCCAGCAGCTTGGGGTACAACTCTGGAAACACCATATATTTT
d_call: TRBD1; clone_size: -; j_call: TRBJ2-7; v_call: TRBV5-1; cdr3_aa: CASSSEATGTYEQYF; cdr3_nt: TGCGCCAGCAGCTCGGAGGCGACAGGGACCTACGAGCAGTACTTC
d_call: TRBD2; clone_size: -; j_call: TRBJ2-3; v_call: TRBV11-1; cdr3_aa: CASSLQREADTQYF; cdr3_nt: TGTGCCAGCAGCTTACAGCGGGAGGCCGATACGCAGTATTTT
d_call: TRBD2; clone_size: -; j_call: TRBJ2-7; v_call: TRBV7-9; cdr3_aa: CASSLDGGVYEQYF; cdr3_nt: TGTGCCAGCAGCTTAGACGGGGGGGTGTACGAGCAGTACTTC
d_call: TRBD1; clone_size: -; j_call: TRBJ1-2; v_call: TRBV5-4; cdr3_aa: CASSQDRVGTGYTF; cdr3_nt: TGTGCCAGCAGCCAGGACAGGGTGGGCACTGGCTACACCTTC
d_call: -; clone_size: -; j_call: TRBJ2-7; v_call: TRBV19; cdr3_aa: CASTQDSLKWTF; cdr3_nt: TGTGCCAGTACCCAGGACTCCCTCAAATGGACGTTC
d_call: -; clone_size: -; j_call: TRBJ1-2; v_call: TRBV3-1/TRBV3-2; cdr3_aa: CASSQDWRGQDYGYTF; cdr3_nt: TGTGCCAGCAGCCAAGATTGGCGGGGGCAAGACTATGGCTACACCTTC
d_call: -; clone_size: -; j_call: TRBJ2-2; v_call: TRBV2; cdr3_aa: CASSEADSLTNTGELFF; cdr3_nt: TGTGCCAGCAGTGAAGCGGACAGCCTTACGAACACCGGGGAGCTGTTTTTT
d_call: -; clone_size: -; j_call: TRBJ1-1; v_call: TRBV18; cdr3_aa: CASSGDAGVTEAFF; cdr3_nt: TGTGCCAGCTCAGGGGATGCAGGGGTCACTGAAGCTTTCTTT
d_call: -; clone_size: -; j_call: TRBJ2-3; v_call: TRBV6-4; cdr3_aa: CASSPDSSTDTQYF; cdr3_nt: TGTGCCAGCAGTCCGGACAGTAGCACAGATACGCAGTATTTT
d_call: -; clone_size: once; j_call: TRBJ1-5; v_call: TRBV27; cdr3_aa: CASSFIQRDYQPQHF; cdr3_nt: TGTGCCAGCAGTTTTATACAGAGGGATTATCAGCCCCAGCATTTT
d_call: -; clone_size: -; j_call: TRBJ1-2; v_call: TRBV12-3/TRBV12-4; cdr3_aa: CASRGLSNYGYTF; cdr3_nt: TGTGCCAGCAGGGGACTATCTAACTATGGCTACACCTTC
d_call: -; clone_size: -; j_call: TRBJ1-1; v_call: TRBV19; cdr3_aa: CASSRTGNTEAFF; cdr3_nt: TGTGCCAGTAGTCGTACAGGGAACACTGAAGCTTTCTTT
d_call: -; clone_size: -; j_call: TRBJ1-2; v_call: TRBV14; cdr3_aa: CASSQDRGFGYTF; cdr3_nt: TGTGCCAGCAGCCAAGACAGGGGCTTTGGCTACACCTTC
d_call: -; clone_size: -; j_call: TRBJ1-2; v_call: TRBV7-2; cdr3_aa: CASSWDTNLIDGYTF; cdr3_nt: TGTGCCAGCAGCTGGGACACCAATCTAATAGATGGCTACACCTTC
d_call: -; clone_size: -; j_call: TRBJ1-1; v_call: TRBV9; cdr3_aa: CASSAMGGLNTEAFF; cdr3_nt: TGTGCCAGCAGCGCAATGGGCGGGCTGAACACTGAAGCTTTCTTT
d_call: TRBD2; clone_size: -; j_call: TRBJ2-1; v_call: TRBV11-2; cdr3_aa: CASSLRGYGGRARYNEQFF; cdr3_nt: TGTGCCAGCAGCTTAAGGGGGTACGGCGGGAGGGCACGGTATAATGAGCAGTTCTTC
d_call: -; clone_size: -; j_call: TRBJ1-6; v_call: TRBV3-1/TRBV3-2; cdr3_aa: CASSQLGGGSYNSPLHF; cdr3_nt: TGTGCCAGCAGCCAATTGGGGGGGGGCAGTTATAATTCACCCCTCCACTTT
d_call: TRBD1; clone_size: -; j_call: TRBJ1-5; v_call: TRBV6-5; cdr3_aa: CASSRQGDQPQHF; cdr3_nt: TGTGCCAGCAGTCGACAGGGGGATCAGCCCCAGCATTTT
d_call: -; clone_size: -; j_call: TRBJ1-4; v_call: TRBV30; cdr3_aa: CAWSAGASRGGTNEKLFF; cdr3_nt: TGTGCCTGGAGTGCTGGAGCCTCCCGGGGGGGGACTAATGAAAAACTGTTTTTT
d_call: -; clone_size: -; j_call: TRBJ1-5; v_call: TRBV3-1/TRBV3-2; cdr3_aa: CASSHHYTGNQYSNQPQHF; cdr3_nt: TGTGCCAGCAGCCACCATTACACAGGGAATCAATATAGCAATCAGCCCCAGCATTTT
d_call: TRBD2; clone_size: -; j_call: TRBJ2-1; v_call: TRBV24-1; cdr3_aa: CATGLAGPYNEQFF; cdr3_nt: TGTGCCACCGGACTAGCGGGACCCTACAATGAGCAGTTCTTC
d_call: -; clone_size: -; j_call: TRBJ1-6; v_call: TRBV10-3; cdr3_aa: CANESDSRQSSYNSPLHF; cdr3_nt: TGTGCCAACGAGTCGGACAGCCGCCAAAGCTCCTATAATTCACCCCTCCACTTT
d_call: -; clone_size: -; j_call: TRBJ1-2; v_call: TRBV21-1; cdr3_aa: CASSKGGRENYGYTF; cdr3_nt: TGTGCCAGCAGCAAAGGCGGCAGAGAGAACTATGGCTACACCTTC
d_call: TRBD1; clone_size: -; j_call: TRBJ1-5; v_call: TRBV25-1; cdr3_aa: CASSDSGTVNQPQHF; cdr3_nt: TGTGCCAGCAGTGACTCTGGGACAGTTAATCAGCCCCAGCATTTT
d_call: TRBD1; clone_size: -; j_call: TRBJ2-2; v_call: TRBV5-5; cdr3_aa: CASSLGQGVGTGELFF; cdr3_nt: TGTGCCAGCAGCTTGGGACAGGGAGTAGGTACCGGGGAGCTGTTTTTT
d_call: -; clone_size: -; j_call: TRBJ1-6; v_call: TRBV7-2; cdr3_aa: CASSPVNSPLHF; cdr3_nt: TGTGCCAGCAGCCCAGTTAATTCACCCCTCCACTTT
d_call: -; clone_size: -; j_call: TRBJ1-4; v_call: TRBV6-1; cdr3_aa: CASSDTGFELEKLFF; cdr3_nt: TGTGCCAGCAGTGATACAGGCTTTGAACTAGAAAAACTGTTTTTT
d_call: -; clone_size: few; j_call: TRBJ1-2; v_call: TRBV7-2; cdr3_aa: CASSLGPPRSNYGYTF; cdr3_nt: TGTGCCAGCAGCTTAGGTCCCCCCAGGTCTAACTATGGCTACACCTTC
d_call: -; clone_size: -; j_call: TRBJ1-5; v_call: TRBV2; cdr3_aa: CASSPYIGYQPQHF; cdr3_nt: TGTGCCAGCAGTCCCTACATCGGGTATCAGCCCCAGCATTTT
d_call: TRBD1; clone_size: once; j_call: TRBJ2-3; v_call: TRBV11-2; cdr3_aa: CASSLRGRASTDTQYF; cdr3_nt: TGTGCCAGCAGCTTAAGGGGGCGAGCCAGCACAGATACGCAGTATTTT
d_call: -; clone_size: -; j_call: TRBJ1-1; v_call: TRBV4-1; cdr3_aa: CASSQAGLNTEAFF; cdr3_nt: TGCGCCAGCAGCCAAGCGGGTTTGAACACTGAAGCTTTCTTT
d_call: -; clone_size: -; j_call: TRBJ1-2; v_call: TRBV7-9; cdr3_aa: CASSSSGDFSTF; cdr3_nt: TGTGCCAGCAGCTCCTCGGGGGACTTCTCCACCTTC
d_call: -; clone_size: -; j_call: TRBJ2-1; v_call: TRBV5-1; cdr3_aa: CASSPREGRASNEQFF; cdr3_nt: TGCGCCAGCAGCCCGAGGGAAGGAAGAGCTTCCAATGAGCAGTTCTTC
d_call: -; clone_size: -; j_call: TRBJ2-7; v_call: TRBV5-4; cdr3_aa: CASTGPGDEQYF; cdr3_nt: TGTGCCAGCACCGGGCCCGGGGACGAGCAGTACTTC
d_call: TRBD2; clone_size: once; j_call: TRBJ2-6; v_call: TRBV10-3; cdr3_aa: CAIRRLAGGPGGANVLTF; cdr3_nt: TGTGCCATCCGCAGACTAGCGGGAGGGCCAGGGGGGGCCAACGTCCTGACTTTC
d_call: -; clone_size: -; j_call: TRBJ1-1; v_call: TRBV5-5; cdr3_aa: CASSLEVRGGSEAFF; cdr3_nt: TGTGCCAGCAGCTTGGAGGTGCGGGGAGGCAGTGAAGCTTTCTTT
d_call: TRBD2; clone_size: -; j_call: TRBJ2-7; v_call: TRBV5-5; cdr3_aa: CASSLGLAVSYEQYF; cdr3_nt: TGTGCCAGCAGCTTGGGGCTAGCGGTTTCCTACGAGCAGTACTTC
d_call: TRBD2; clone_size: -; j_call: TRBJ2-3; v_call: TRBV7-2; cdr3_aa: CASRVSTSGFTDTQYF; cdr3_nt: TGTGCCAGCAGGGTTTCGACTAGCGGGTTCACAGATACGCAGTATTTT
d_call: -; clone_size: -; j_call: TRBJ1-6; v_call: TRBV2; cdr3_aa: CASSLDIGSNSPLHF; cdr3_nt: TGTGCCAGCAGCCTGGACATCGGGAGTAATTCACCCCTCCACTTT
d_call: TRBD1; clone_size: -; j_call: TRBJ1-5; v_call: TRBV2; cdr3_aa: CASSLTGADQPQHF; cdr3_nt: TGTGCCAGCAGCCTGACAGGGGCAGATCAGCCCCAGCATTTT
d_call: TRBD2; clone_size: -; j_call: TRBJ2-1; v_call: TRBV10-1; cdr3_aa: CASSESKRGANNEQFF; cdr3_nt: TGCGCCAGCAGTGAGTCTAAGCGGGGGGCTAACAATGAGCAGTTCTTC
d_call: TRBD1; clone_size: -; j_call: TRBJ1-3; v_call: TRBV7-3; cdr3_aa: CASSPGTGANTIYF; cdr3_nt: TGTGCCAGCAGCCCAGGGACAGGGGCAAACACCATATATTTT
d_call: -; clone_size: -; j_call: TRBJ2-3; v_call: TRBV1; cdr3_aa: CTSSQDLAGQRCTDTQYF; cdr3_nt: TGCACCAGCAGCCAAGATCTTGCAGGGCAGCGCTGCACAGATACGCAGTATTTT
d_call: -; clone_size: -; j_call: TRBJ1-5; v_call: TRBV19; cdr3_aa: CASSILSAGNQPQHF; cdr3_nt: TGTGCCAGTAGTATTTTAAGTGCGGGCAATCAGCCCCAGCATTTT
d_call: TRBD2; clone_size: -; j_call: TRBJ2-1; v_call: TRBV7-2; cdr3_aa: CASSSGLAGEQFF; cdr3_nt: TGTGCCAGCAGCTCGGGACTAGCGGGCGAGCAGTTCTTC
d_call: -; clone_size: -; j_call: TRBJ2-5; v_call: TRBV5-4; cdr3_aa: CASSLEGGNQETQYF; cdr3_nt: TGTGCCAGCAGCTTGGAAGGCGGGAACCAAGAGACCCAGTACTTC
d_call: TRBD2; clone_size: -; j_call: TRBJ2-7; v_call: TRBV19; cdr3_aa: CASRTAGSGGPYEQYF; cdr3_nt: TGTGCCAGTAGGACGGCGGGGAGCGGGGGGCCCTACGAGCAGTACTTC
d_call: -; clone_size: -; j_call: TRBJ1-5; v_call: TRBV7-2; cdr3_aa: CASSLTGGNQPQHF; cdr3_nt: TGTGCCAGCAGCTTGACAGGCGGCAATCAGCCCCAGCATTTT